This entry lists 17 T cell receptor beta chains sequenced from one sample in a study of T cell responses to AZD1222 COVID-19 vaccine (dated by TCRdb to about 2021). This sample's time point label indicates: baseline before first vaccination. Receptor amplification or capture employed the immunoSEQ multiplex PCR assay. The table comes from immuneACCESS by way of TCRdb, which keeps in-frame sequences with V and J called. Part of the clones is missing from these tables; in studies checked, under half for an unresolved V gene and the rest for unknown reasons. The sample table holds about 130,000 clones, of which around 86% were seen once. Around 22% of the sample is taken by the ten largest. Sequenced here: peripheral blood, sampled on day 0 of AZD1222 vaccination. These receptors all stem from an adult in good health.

The DNA of the CDR3 is TGTGCCAGCAGCCCCGAATACAGGACAGGGGGTGGCTACACCTTC. It yields the protein CASSPEYRTGGGYTF. V usage is TRBV6-5 and J usage is TRBJ1-2, with 10 positions matching TRBD1. CDR3 length: 15 residues. Trimming cost V 6 bases and J 7 bases; bases outside gene matches: 11. Germline assignment: CDR1 MNHEY and CDR2 SVGAGI.

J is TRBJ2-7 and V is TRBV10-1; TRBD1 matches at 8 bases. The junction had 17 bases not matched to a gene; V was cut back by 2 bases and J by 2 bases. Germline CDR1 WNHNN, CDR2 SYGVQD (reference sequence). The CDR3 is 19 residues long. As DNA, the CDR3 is TGCGCCAGCAGTGAGAATTGGACAGGGAAATTATTGAATACCTACGAGCAGTACTTC. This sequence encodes CASSENWTGKLLNTYEQYF.

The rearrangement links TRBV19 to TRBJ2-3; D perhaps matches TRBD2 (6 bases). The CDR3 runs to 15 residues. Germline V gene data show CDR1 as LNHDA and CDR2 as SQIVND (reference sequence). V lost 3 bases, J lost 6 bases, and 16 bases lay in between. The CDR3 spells CASSIPRTTGDTQYF. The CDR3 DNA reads TGTGCCAGTAGTATCCCCAGGACTACAGGCGATACGCAGTATTTT.

CDR3 sequence: CASSPRGTGGPDTQYF. For the CDR3, the DNA is TGTGCCAGTAGTCCCAGGGGGACGGGGGGTCCAGATACGCAGTATTTT. The chain has TRBV19 and TRBJ2-3; D possibly matches TRBD1 or TRBD2 (7 bases each). Per the germline V gene, CDR1 is LNHDA and CDR2 is SQIVND (reference sequence). The CDR3 has 16 amino acids. Trimming took 5 bases from V and 4 from J, leaving 19 bases between them.

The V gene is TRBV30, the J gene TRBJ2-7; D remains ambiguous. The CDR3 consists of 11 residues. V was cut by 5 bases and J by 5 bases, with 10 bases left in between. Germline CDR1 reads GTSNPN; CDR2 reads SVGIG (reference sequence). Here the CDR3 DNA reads TGTGCCTGGGCGTTTTCGGACGAGCAGTACTTC. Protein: CAWAFSDEQYF.

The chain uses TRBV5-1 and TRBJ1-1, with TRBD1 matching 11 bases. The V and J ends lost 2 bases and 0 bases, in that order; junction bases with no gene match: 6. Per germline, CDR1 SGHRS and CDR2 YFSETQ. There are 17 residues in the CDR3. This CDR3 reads CASSFTGTGGMNTEAFF. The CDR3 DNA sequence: TGCGCCAGCAGCTTCACCGGGACAGGGGGTATGAACACTGAAGCTTTCTTT.

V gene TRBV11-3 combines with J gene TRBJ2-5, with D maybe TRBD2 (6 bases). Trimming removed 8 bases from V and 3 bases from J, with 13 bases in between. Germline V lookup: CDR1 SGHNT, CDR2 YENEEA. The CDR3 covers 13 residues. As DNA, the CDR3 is TGTGCCAGCTCGTTAGGCGGGGAAGAGACCCAGTACTTC. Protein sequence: CASSLGGEETQYF.

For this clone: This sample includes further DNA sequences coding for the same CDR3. Written as DNA, the CDR3 is TGTGCCAGCAGCTTAGGGGCCGACAATGAGCAGTTCTTC. Translated: CASSLGADNEQFF. The rearrangement links TRBV7-3 to TRBJ2-1; tentative D call: TRBD1 (5 bases). The V end was cut by 2 bases, the J end by 5 bases, with 7 bases between. Germline lookup yields CDR1 SGHTA and CDR2 FQGTGA. This CDR3 contains 13 residues.

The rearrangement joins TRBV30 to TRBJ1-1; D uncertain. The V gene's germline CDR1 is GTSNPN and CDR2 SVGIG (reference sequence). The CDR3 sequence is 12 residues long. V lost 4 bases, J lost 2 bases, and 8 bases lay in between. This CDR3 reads CAWTERNTEAFF. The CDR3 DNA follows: TGTGCCTGGACAGAAAGAAACACTGAAGCTTTCTTT.

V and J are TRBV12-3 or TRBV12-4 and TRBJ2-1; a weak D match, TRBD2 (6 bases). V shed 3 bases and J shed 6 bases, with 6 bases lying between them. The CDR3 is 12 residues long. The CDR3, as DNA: TGTGCCAGCAGTTTGGGGGGCAATGAGCAGTTCTTC. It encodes CASSLGGNEQFF.

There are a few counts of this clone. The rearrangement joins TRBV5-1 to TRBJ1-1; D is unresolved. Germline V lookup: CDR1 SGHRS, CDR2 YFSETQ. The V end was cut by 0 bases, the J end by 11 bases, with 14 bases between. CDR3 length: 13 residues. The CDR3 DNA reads TGCGCCAGCAGCTTGGGATCCCTGACGGCTGCTTTCTTT. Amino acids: CASSLGSLTAAFF.

CDR3 DNA: TGTGCCAGCAGCCTAGGGTGGAACTATGGCTACACCTTC. This codes for CASSLGWNYGYTF. The J gene is TRBJ1-2, the V gene TRBV12-3 or TRBV12-4; D remains unclear. Trimming stripped 6 bases from V and 2 bases from J, with 10 bases between. The CDR3 spans 13 residues.

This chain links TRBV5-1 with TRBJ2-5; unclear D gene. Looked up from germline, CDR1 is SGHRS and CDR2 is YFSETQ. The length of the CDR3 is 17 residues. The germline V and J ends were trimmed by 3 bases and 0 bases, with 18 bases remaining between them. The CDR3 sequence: CASSYEARTPYQETQYF. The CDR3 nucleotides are TGCGCCAGCAGCTACGAGGCCCGGACGCCGTACCAAGAGACCCAGTACTTC.

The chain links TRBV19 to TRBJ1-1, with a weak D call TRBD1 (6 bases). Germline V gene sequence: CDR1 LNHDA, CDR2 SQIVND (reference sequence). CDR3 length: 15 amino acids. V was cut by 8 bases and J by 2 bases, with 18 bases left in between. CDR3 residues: CASRSTGTTNTEAFF. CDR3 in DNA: TGTGCCAGTCGGTCAACCGGGACAACAAACACTGAAGCTTTCTTT.

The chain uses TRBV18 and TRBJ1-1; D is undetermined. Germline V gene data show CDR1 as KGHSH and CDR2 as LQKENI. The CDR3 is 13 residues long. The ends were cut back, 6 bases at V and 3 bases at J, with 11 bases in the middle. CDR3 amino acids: CASSPQVDTEAFF. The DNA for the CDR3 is TGTGCCAGCTCCCCTCAGGTGGACACTGAAGCTTTCTTT. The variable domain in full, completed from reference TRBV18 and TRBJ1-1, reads NAGVMQNPRHLVRRRGQEARLRCSPMKGHSHVYWYRQLPEEGLKFMVYLQKENIIDESGMPKERFSAEFPKEGPSILRIQQVVRGDSAAYFCASSPQVDTEAFFGQGTRLTVV.

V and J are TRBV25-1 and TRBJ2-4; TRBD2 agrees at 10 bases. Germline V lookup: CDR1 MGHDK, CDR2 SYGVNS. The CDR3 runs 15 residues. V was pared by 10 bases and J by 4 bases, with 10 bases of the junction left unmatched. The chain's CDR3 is CATPGGLARKNIQYF. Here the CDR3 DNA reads TGTGCCACTCCCGGGGGACTAGCGCGGAAAAACATTCAGTACTTC. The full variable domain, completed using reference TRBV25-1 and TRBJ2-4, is EADIYQTPRYLVIGTGKKITLECSQTMGHDKMYWYQQDPGMELHLIHYSYGVNSTEKGDLSSESTVSRIRTEHFPLTLESARPSHTSQYLCATPGGLARKNIQYFGAGTRLSVL.

The CDR3: CASSPGTSGLSWTDTQYF. The CDR3 DNA reads as TGCGCCAGCAGCCCTGGGACTAGCGGACTGTCCTGGACAGATACGCAGTATTTT. The chain joins TRBV5-1 to TRBJ2-3, with 11 bases aligning to TRBD2. V shed 4 bases, J shed 3 bases, and the junction held 13 bases outside the gene matches. This CDR3 spans 18 amino acids. Germline values: CDR1 SGHRS, CDR2 YFSETQ.